Sequencing of this TCR beta chain was carried out in a study of siplizumab effects on memory and regulatory T cells. Study results and limitations: Proof of suppressive function in proliferating Tregs from siplizumab cultures was not established. Siplizumab brought about a significant reduction in alloreactive sequences traceable to unstimulated CD4+ memory cells. Just a small share of alloreactive clones was traced back to unstimulated subsets. Roughly 75-97% of proliferating CD4+ or CD8+ clones lacked an assignable naive or memory phenotype.

Libraries were prepared by immunoSEQ multiplex PCR; TCRdb keeps only in-frame clonotypes and omits some of them. In the table there are about 98,000 clones, about 93% of which are singletons. The CDR3 is made up of 14 amino acids. The V gene's germline CDR1 is SGHAT and CDR2 FQNNGV. V was cut by 4 bases and J by 6 bases, with 15 bases left in between. For this clone: Antigen: not known.

This clonotype originated in a human donor in good health. The sequenced material came from CD4+ T cells sorted from blood. The chain has TRBV11-2 and TRBJ1-1, with D possibly being TRBD1 (6 bases). The CDR3 nucleotides read TGTGCCAGCAGCTCCCAAGGGGGTATCGCTGAAGCTTTCTTT. Protein: CASSSQGGIAEAFF. Full variable domain (outside the CDR3, taken from reference TRBV11-2 and TRBJ1-1): EAGVAQSPRYKIIEKRQSVAFWCNPISGHATLYWYQQILGQGPKLLIQFQNNGVVDDSQLPKDRFSAERLKGVDSTLKIQPAKLEDSAVYLCASSSQGGIAEAFFGQGTRLTVV.